What follows is one TCR beta chain and its context. Mismatch with germline at one junction end may stem from a read error. From germline, CDR1 is MDHEN and CDR2 SYDVKM. The CDR3 extends over 14 amino acids. This specimen comes from a study of blood T cell repertoires in COVID-19. Study at large: Sample material is recorded as cDNA or gDNA derived from T cells, B-cell-depleted T cells, or PBMCs.

Source study methods: Amplification of reference gene primers was used by the study to estimate nucleated cell counts. Clones were read by immunoSEQ multiplex PCR, and TCRdb kept only the in-frame ones, dropping some. That table furnishes V, J and clone size, whereas the DNA furnished D and trimming. This sample carries tens of thousands of clones, roughly 90% of them seen once, and the ten largest clones take 13%. The chain recombines TRBV28 with TRBJ1-4; D is possibly TRBD1 (5 bases). The clonotype originates from a man at least 80 years old with acute or convalescent COVID-19. Sequenced sample: peripheral blood. The CDR3: CASSLGGTYEKLFF. CDR3 bases: TGTGCCAGCAGTTTGGGGGGAACTTATGAAAAACTGTTTTTT.